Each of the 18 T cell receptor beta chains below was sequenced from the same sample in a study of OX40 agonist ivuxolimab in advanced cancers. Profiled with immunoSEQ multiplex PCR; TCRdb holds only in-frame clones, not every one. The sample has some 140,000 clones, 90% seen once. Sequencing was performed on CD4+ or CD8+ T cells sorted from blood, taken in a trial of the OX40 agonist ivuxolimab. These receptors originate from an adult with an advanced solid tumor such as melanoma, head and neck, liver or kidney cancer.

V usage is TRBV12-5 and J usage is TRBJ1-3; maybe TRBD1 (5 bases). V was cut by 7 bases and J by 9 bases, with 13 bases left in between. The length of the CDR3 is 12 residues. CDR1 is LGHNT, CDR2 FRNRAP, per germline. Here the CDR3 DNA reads TGTGCTAGTGTTTGGACGGGGACCACCATATATTTT. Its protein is CASVWTGTTIYF.

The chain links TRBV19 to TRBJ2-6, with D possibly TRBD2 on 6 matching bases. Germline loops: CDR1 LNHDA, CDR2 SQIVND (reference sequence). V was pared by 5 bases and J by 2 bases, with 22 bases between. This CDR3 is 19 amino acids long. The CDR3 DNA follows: TGTGCCAGTAGTGACCGGGACTCCTTTCTCCGGACTGGGGCCAACGTCCTGACTTTC. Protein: CASSDRDSFLRTGANVLTF.

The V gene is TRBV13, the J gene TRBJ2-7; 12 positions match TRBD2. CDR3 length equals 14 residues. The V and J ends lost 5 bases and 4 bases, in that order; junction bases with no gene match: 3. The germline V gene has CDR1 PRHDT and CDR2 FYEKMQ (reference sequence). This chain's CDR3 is CASSRTSGTYEQYF. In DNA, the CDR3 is TGTGCCAGCAGCCGGACTAGCGGGACTTACGAGCAGTACTTC.

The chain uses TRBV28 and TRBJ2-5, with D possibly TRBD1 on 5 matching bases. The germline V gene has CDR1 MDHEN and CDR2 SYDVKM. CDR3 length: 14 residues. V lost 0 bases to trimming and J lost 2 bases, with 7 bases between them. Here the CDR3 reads CASSLWGPQETQYF. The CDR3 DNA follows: TGTGCCAGCAGTTTATGGGGGCCTCAAGAGACCCAGTACTTC.

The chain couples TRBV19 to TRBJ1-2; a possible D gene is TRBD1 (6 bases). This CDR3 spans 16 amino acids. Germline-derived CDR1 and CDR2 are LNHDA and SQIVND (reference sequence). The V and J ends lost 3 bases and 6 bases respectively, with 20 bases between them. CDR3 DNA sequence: TGTGCCAGTAGTATCGATTCTTGGGGGCTTACGGATGGCTACACCTTC. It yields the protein CASSIDSWGLTDGYTF.

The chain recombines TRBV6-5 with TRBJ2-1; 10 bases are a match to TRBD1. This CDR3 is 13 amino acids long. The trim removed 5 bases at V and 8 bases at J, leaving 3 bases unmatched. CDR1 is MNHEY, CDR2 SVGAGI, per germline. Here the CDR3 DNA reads TGTGCCAGCAGTCGGGACAGGGGCCATGAGCAGTTCTTC. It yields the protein CASSRDRGHEQFF.

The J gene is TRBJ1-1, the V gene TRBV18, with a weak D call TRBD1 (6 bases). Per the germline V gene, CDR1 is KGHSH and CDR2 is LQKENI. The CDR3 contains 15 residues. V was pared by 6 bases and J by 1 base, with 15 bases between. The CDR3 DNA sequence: TGTGCCAGCTCGCTTGGACAGAGGGGGAACACTGAAGCTTTCTTT. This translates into CASSLGQRGNTEAFF.

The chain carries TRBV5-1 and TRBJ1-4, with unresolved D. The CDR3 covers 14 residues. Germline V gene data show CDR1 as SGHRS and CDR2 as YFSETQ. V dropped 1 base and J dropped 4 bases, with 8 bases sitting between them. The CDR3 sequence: CASSLLGINEKLFF. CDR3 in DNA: TGCGCCAGCAGCTTGCTAGGAATTAATGAAAAACTGTTTTTT. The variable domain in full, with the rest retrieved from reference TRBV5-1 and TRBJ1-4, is KAGVTQTPRYLIKTRGQQVTLSCSPISGHRSVSWYQQTPGQGLQFLFEYFSETQRNKGNFPGRFSGRQFSNSRSEMNVSTLELGDSALYLCASSLLGINEKLFFGSGTQLSVL.

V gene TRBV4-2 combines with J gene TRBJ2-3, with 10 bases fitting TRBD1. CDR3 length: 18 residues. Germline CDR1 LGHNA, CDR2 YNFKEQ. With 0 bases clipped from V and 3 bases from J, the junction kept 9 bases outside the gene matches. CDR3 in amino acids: CASSQDSGQGRTTDTQYF. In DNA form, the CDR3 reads TGTGCCAGCAGCCAAGATTCGGGACAGGGGCGCACGACAGATACGCAGTATTTT.

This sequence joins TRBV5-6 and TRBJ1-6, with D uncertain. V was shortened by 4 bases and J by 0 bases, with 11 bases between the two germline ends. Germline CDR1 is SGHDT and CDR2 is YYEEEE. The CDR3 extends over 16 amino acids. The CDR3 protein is CASSLGRVSYNSPLHF. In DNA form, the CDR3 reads TGTGCCAGCAGCCTTGGGAGGGTCTCCTATAATTCACCCCTCCACTTT.

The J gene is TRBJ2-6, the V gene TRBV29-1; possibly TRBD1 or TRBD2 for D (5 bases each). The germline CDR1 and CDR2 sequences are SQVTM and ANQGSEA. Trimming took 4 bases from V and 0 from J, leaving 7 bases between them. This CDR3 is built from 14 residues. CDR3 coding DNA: TGCAGCGTTGCCGGGACCTCTGGGGCCAACGTCCTGACTTTC. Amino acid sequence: CSVAGTSGANVLTF.

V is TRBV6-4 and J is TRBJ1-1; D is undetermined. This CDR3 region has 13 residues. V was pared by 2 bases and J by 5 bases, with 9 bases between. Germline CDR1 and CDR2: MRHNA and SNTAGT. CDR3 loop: CASSDLTGTEAFF. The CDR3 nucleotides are TGTGCCAGCAGTGACCTGACGGGAACTGAAGCTTTCTTT.

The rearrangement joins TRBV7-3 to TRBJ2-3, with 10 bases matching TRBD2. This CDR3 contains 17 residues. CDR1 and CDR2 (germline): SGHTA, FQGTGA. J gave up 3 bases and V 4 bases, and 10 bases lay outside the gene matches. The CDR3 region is CASSSKSSGSGTDTQYF. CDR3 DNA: TGTGCCAGCAGCTCCAAGTCTAGCGGGAGTGGAACAGATACGCAGTATTTT.

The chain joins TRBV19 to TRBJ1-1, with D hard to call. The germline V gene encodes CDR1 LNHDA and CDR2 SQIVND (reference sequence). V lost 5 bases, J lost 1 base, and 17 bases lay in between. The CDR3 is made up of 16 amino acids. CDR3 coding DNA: TGTGCCAGTAGTCCCCAGCAGGAGGCTTGGAACACTGAAGCTTTCTTT. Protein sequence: CASSPQQEAWNTEAFF.

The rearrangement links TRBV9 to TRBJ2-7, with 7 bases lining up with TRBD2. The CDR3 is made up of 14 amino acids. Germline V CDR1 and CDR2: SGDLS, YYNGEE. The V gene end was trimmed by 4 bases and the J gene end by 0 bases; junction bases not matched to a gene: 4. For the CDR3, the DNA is TGTGCCAGCAGCTTTAGCGGGTCCTCCTACGAGCAGTACTTC. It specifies CASSFSGSSYEQYF. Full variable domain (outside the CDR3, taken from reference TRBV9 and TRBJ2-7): DSGVTQTPKHLITATGQRVTLRCSPRSGDLSVYWYQQSLDQGLQFLIQYYNGEERAKGNILERFSAQQFPDLHSELNLSSLELGDSALYFCASSFSGSSYEQYFGPGTRLTVT.

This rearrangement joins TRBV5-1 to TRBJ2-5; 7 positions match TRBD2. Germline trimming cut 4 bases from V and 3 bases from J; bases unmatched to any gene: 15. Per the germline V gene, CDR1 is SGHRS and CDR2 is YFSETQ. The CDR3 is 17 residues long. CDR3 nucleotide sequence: TGCGCCAGCAGCGATGGTGGGGGAGGGCCTGAAAAAGAGACCCAGTACTTC. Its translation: CASSDGGGGPEKETQYF.

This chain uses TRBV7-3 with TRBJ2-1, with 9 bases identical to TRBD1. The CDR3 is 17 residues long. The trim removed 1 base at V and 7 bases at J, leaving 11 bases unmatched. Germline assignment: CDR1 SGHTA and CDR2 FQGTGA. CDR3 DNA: TGTGCCAGCAGCTTAAGAGCCGGGACAGGGCTCGTAAATGAGCAGTTCTTC. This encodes CASSLRAGTGLVNEQFF. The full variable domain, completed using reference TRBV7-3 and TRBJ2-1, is GAGVSQTPSNKVTEKGKYVELRCDPISGHTALYWYRQSLGQGPEFLIYFQGTGAADDSGLPNDRFFAVRPEGSVSTLKIQRTERGDSAVYLCASSLRAGTGLVNEQFFGPGTRLTVL.

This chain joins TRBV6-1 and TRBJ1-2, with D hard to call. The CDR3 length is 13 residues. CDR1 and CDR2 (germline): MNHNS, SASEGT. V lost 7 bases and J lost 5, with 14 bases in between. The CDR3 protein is CASNLEGEYGYTF. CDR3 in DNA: TGTGCCAGCAATCTCGAAGGAGAGTATGGCTACACCTTC.